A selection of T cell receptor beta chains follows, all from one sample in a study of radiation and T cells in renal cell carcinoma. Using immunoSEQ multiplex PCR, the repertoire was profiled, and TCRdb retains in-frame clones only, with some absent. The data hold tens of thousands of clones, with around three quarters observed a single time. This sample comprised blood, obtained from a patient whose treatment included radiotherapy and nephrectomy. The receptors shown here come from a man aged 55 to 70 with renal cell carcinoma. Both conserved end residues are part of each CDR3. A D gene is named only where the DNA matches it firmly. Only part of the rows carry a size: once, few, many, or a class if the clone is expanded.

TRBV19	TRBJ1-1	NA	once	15	CASSIMNSRDTEAFF	TGTGCCAGTAGTATAATGAACAGCCGGGACACTGAAGCTTTCTTT
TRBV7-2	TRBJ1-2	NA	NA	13	CASSLDSNYGYTF	TGTGCCAGCAGCCTGGACAGTAACTATGGCTACACCTTC
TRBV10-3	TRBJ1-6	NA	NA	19	CAISESGRGPESYNSPLHF	TGTGCCATCAGTGAGTCAGGACGGGGGCCTGAATCCTATAATTCACCCCTCCACTTT
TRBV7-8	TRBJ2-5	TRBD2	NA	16	CASSLTSGSWGETQYF	TGTGCCAGCAGCTTAACTAGCGGGAGTTGGGGAGAGACCCAGTACTTC
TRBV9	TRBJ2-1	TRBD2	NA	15	CASSVRLAGVNEQFF	TGTGCCAGCAGCGTACGATTAGCGGGAGTAAATGAGCAGTTCTTC
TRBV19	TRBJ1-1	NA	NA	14	CASSDGPGNTEAFF	TGTGCCAGTAGCGACGGACCTGGGAACACTGAAGCTTTCTTT
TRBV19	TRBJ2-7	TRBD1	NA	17	CASRESRLGTASNEQYF	TGTGCCAGTAGAGAAAGTCGGCTGGGGACAGCTAGTAACGAGCAGTACTTC
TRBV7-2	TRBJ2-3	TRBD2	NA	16	CASSRPGLAGGRTQYF	TGTGCCAGCAGCCGCCCCGGTCTAGCGGGGGGGCGTACGCAGTATTTT
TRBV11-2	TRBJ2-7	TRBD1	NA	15	CASSSSDRLSYEQYF	TGTGCCAGCAGCTCCTCGGACAGGCTCTCCTACGAGCAGTACTTC
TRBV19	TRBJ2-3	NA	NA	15	CASSIAGSPLGTQYF	TGTGCCAGTAGTATAGCCGGGTCGCCGTTGGGAACGCAGTATTTT
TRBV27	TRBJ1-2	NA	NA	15	CASSFEKQGASGYTF	TGTGCCAGCAGTTTCGAGAAACAGGGTGCTTCTGGCTACACCTTC
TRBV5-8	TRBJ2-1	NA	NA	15	CASSLAGYAYNEQFF	TGTGCCAGCAGCTTGGCAGGGTATGCCTACAATGAGCAGTTCTTC
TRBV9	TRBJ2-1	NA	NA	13	CASSVGGLNEQFF	TGTGCCAGCAGCGTAGGGGGCTTGAATGAGCAGTTCTTC
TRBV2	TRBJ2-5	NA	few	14	CANRRTRGEETQYF	TGTGCCAATCGACGCACCCGAGGCGAGGAGACCCAGTACTTC
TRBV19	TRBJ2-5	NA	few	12	CASTSPGETQYF	TGTGCCAGTACCTCCCCCGGAGAGACCCAGTACTTC
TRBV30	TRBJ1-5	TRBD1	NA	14	CAWNRDRDNQPQHF	TGTGCCTGGAACCGGGACAGGGACAATCAGCCCCAGCATTTT
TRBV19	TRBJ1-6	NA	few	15	CASSMVAQGNSPLHF	TGTGCCAGTAGTATGGTGGCACAGGGCAATTCACCCCTCCACTTT
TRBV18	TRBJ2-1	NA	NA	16	CASSPEGPIQVDEQFF	TGTGCCAGCTCACCAGAGGGGCCGATACAAGTGGATGAGCAGTTCTTC